These T cell receptor beta chains were read from a single sample in a study of blood T cells in healthy people across ages. TCRdb analysed the 5' RACE reads with MiXCR anew, one entry per CDR3 protein. The sample carries about 800,000 distinct CDR3 sequences, more than 20% recorded once. These records were also assigned to another study, of T cells of mothers and their children.

Material: blood. All receptors derive from a boy aged 5-17 years in good health. Each CDR3 is given with its conserved first and last residue. The order of the fields is D gene, clone size, V gene, J gene, CDR3 length, CDR3 protein, CDR3 DNA. A D gene is named only where the DNA matches it firmly. Some rows mark clone size as missing; the rest say once, few, many or name a class of expanded clone.

d_call: TRBD2
clone_size: many
v_call: TRBV6-1
j_call: TRBJ2-7
cdr3_length: 14
cdr3_aa: CASSLAESSYEQYF
cdr3_nt: TGTGCCAGCAGTCTAGCGGAGAGCTCCTACGAGCAGTACTTC

d_call: TRBD1
clone_size: few
v_call: TRBV29-1
j_call: TRBJ1-2
cdr3_length: 16
cdr3_aa: CSVMGTGGAGSYGYTF
cdr3_nt: TGCAGCGTCATGGGGACAGGGGGCGCGGGGAGCTATGGCTACACCTTC

d_call: TRBD2
clone_size: -
v_call: TRBV20-1
j_call: TRBJ2-4
cdr3_length: 19
cdr3_aa: CSARDTGLAAYLAKNVQYF
cdr3_nt: TGCAGTGCTAGAGATACAGGACTAGCGGCCTACCTAGCCAAAAACGTTCAGTACTTC

d_call: -
clone_size: -
v_call: TRBV5-5
j_call: TRBJ2-7
cdr3_length: 14
cdr3_aa: CASSLWGQTYEQYF
cdr3_nt: TGTGCCAGCAGCTTGTGGGGTCAAACCTACGAGCAGTACTTC

d_call: -
clone_size: few
v_call: TRBV7-9
j_call: TRBJ2-4
cdr3_length: 17
cdr3_aa: CASSSRGGDLAKNIQYF
cdr3_nt: TGTGCCAGCAGCAGCCGAGGCGGGGACCTAGCCAAAAACATTCAGTACTTC

d_call: TRBD1
clone_size: many
v_call: TRBV20-1
j_call: TRBJ2-5
cdr3_length: 13
cdr3_aa: CSARYRGLETQYF
cdr3_nt: TGCAGTGCTAGGTACAGGGGGCTAGAGACCCAGTACTTC

d_call: TRBD2
clone_size: -
v_call: TRBV20-1
j_call: TRBJ2-3
cdr3_length: 14
cdr3_aa: CSANIAGASDTQYF
cdr3_nt: TGCAGTGCTAACATAGCGGGAGCGTCAGATACGCAGTATTTT

d_call: -
clone_size: -
v_call: TRBV12-3/TRBV12-4
j_call: TRBJ2-1
cdr3_length: 13
cdr3_aa: CASSSIQSNEQFF
cdr3_nt: TGTGCCAGCAGTTCAATCCAGTCCAATGAGCAGTTCTTC

d_call: TRBD2
clone_size: few
v_call: TRBV7-8
j_call: TRBJ2-7
cdr3_length: 17
cdr3_aa: CASSSPTSGSPSYEQYF
cdr3_nt: TGTGCCAGCAGCTCCCCGACTAGCGGGAGTCCCTCCTACGAGCAGTACTTC

d_call: -
clone_size: few
v_call: TRBV6-5
j_call: TRBJ2-7
cdr3_length: 13
cdr3_aa: CASSRGHAYEQYF
cdr3_nt: TGTGCCAGCAGTCGAGGACATGCCTACGAGCAGTACTTC

d_call: -
clone_size: many
v_call: TRBV6-5
j_call: TRBJ2-1
cdr3_length: 13
cdr3_aa: CASSYSSYNEQFF
cdr3_nt: TGTGCCAGCAGTTACTCTAGCTACAATGAGCAGTTCTTC

d_call: -
clone_size: few
v_call: TRBV7-2
j_call: TRBJ1-5
cdr3_length: 17
cdr3_aa: CASSPRGHDYSNQPQHF
cdr3_nt: TGTGCCAGCAGCCCACGGGGCCACGATTATAGCAATCAGCCCCAGCATTTT

d_call: TRBD2
clone_size: -
v_call: TRBV11-3
j_call: TRBJ2-1
cdr3_length: 15
cdr3_aa: CASSPRTSGADEQFF
cdr3_nt: TGTGCCAGCAGCCCCAGGACTAGCGGGGCGGATGAGCAGTTCTTC

d_call: -
clone_size: -
v_call: TRBV6-1
j_call: TRBJ2-7
cdr3_length: 14
cdr3_aa: CASSEVVFSYEQYF
cdr3_nt: TGTGCCAGCAGTGAAGTCGTCTTCTCCTACGAGCAGTACTTC

d_call: -
clone_size: few
v_call: TRBV5-1
j_call: TRBJ2-1
cdr3_length: 17
cdr3_aa: CASSLVSGPGREDEQFF
cdr3_nt: TGCGCCAGCAGCTTGGTGAGTGGTCCGGGTAGGGAAGATGAGCAGTTCTTC

d_call: -
clone_size: few
v_call: TRBV29-1
j_call: TRBJ2-7
cdr3_length: 13
cdr3_aa: CSVGGTITYEQYF
cdr3_nt: TGCAGCGTTGGGGGGACAATTACCTACGAGCAGTACTTC

d_call: -
clone_size: few
v_call: TRBV27
j_call: TRBJ2-1
cdr3_length: 14
cdr3_aa: CASSQPGGYNEQFF
cdr3_nt: TGTGCCAGCAGTCAACCCGGGGGCTACAATGAGCAGTTCTTC

d_call: -
clone_size: few
v_call: TRBV7-3
j_call: TRBJ2-7
cdr3_length: 13
cdr3_aa: CASSLEGTPKQYF
cdr3_nt: TGTGCCAGCAGCTTAGAAGGGACTCCGAAGCAGTACTTC

d_call: TRBD1
clone_size: -
v_call: TRBV6-5
j_call: TRBJ1-1
cdr3_length: 13
cdr3_aa: CASKTDRVTEAFF
cdr3_nt: TGTGCCAGCAAGACCGACAGGGTTACTGAAGCTTTCTTT

d_call: TRBD2
clone_size: -
v_call: TRBV5-1
j_call: TRBJ2-7
cdr3_length: 16
cdr3_aa: CASSVSDGGLAYEQYF
cdr3_nt: TGCGCCAGCAGCGTCTCCGACGGTGGACTAGCGTACGAGCAGTACTTC